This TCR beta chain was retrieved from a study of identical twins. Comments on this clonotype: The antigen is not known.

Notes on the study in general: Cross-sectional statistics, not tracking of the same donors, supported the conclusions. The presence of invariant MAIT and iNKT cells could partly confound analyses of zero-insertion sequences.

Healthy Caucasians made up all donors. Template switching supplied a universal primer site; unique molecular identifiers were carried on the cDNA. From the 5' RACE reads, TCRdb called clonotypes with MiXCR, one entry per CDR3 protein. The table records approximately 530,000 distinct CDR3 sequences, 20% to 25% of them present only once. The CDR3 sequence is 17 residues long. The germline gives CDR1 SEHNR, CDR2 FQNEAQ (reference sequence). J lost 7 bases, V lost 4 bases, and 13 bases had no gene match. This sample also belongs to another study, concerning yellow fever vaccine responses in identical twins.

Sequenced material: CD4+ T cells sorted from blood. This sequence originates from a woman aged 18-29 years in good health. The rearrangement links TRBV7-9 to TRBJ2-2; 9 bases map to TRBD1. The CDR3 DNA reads TGTGCCAGCAGCTCCTTCCGGACAGGGGAGAATGGCGGGGAGCTGTTTTTT. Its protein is CASSSFRTGENGGELFF.